The text below deals with one T cell receptor beta chain. Its antigen specificity is not known. No much larger clonotype is one base removed from it; base qualities were not supplied. The cohort comprised 670 or so healthy bone marrow donors. All cohort members were sampled while nominally healthy, although unrecorded immune exposures were likely present. The donor was CMV seropositive and belonged to the group of over 250 seropositive cohort members. A peripheral blood sample was provided by each donor, and peripheral blood mononuclear cells were used for TCR beta sequencing. The Qiagen DNeasy Blood Extraction Kit was used to extract genomic DNA from the blood cell samples. This sample stems from a study of cytomegalovirus exposure and HLA in healthy donors (TCRdb year 2017). Regarding the research as a whole: An earlier analysis of some 550 of the donors reported 250 to 300 Gb of sequence data and 120 million or so unique TCR beta sequences from 150 million to 200 million T cells. In a later analysis, previously published TCR beta repertoires from several hundred donors were re-analyzed and high-resolution HLA genotyping was added so that TCR occurrence patterns could be studied. Besides the first cohort of hundreds of subjects, a separate validation cohort made up of around 120 different subjects was used. Rather than using new phenotypic data, the later analysis identified candidate immune exposures from TCR beta sequences and from how often those sequences occurred across donors. Across some 400 genotyped donors of the cohort, an average of 235,054 unique TCR beta nucleotide sequences per donor were sequenced, and roughly 17% of those sequences were non-productive. The study used immunosequencing to profile the T cell repertoires of approximately 630 subjects and linked those repertoires to cytomegalovirus serostatus. Around 320 gigabases of sequencing data and 70 million to 85 million unique TCR sequences were included in an early release covering roughly 700 HLA-typed donors. The number of donors typed differed by locus, with roughly 620-630 for A, B, C, DRB1 and DQB1, around 520 for DQA1, about 610 for DPA1, and 450 to 480 for DPB1. An earlier analysis of approximately 640 of the donors applied high-throughput TCR beta sequencing to assess whether each TCR beta V gene segment acted as functional or pseudogenic. To predict cytomegalovirus infection status, the study brought together high-throughput TCR immunosequencing, statistical association of individual TCRs with disease status, and machine learning. Alongside the repertoire data, information on donor age, sex, ethnicity and CMV serostatus was compiled. The genetic ancestry cluster associated with self-reported Caucasian donors included 81% of the approximately 430 genotyped donors. In a later genetic analysis, genome-wide SNP genotypes for about 65% of the roughly 700 donors were used, and that subset was treated as a discovery cohort. All discovery cohort repertoires had been generated on a single sequencing platform. HLA typing included class I and class II loci at four-digit resolution. The study aimed to test whether cataloging public T cell receptors could reveal signatures of past pathogen exposure. About five DR-DQ haplotypes were treated as single units for association and clustering because of strong linkage in the cohort. What the research found in general, with its limitations: In a later analysis, about 16,000 TCR beta sequences were associated with specific HLA alleles at a false discovery rate of 0.05. A group of highly shared sequence variants was considered likely to be a technical artifact of the sequencing pipeline. A total of roughly 160 TCR beta chains were listed by the study as associated with cytomegalovirus. Correlated functional status among segregating V segments might be attributable to linkage disequilibrium, but an unknown experimental factor could not be ruled out. Broadly in line with IMGT annotations, most TCR beta V segments showed up in productive rearrangements about 87% or about 30% of the time in an earlier analysis of around 600 of the donors. The cohort was sequenced for TCR beta chains only, and without alpha or paired-chain data the features that could be detected were limited. According to a later analysis, most CMV-associated TCR beta chains appeared to be HLA-restricted, and the HLA associations seemed to be driven largely by CMV exposure. Approximately 16 rarely observed V segments, including chromosome 9 orphons, were excluded from the earlier analysis of almost 600 of the donors because counts were too low. For the cohort, immune exposure information was limited to CMV serostatus. According to a later analysis, TCR association rates differed among HLA loci, with DRB1 alleles showing the most associated TCRs and HLA-C alleles showing the fewest. According to a later genetic analysis, donors in an Asian-associated ancestry cluster had fewer N-insertions in productive TCRs than the roughly 670-donor mean. The authors suggested that the approach could potentially be extended to other disease states and immunological phenotypes. The classifier was reported to diagnose cytomegalovirus status with high specificity and sensitivity in both the original cohort and the validation cohort. A few of the identified cytomegalovirus-associated TCR beta chains were confirmed in vitro to be specific for cytomegalovirus antigens. The 87-base-pair reads could not distinguish some IMGT-functional V segments, including TRBV6-2 and TRBV6-3, so those segments were excluded. Across donors, most TCR sequences were observed very rarely, whereas some public TCRs were present in many individuals. Because some donors lacked HLA typing at each locus, the association tests relied only on the typed subset. A later analysis reported that several top co-occurrence clusters appeared linked to parvovirus B19, influenza, CMV and Epstein-Barr virus. Compared with equally common non-associated chains, HLA-associated TCR beta chains in a later analysis were more clonally expanded and had lower generation probabilities. An association between a missense DCLRE1C variant and V-gene and J-gene trimming of TCR beta chains was found in a later genetic analysis and replicated in an independent cohort. When HLA alleles, especially DR and DQ, strongly co-occurred, TCR associations were difficult to assign to individual alleles. A further reported finding was that TCR beta sequences accurately predicted the HLA-A and HLA-B alleles for most subjects in the first cohort. Presence/absence analyses assumed roughly uniform sequencing depth across donors, an assumption that may not hold.

Receptor amplification or capture employed the immunoSEQ multiplex PCR assay. For the multiplex PCR, a mixture combining 60 forward primers for TCR Vbeta segments and 13 reverse primers for TCR Jbeta segments was used. A multiplex PCR assay on genomic DNA amplified the CDR3 region of rearranged TCR beta genes. The Illumina HiSeq System was used to sequence the amplified TCR beta libraries as 87-base-pair reads. Processing in the source paper ran as follows. In a later analysis, approximately 74 million unique TCR beta chains were counted across the 500 to 700 repertoires, and approximately 11 million of these chains were shared by at least two donors. Raw reads were error-corrected and collapsed into unique sequences by a nearest-neighbor algorithm in which closely related sequences were merged to remove PCR and sequencing errors. V, D and J gene segments were assigned by aligning CDR3 sequences to IMGT reference sequences. For a sequence to be retained, at least a six-nucleotide match to both a V gene segment and a J gene segment was required. Rearrangements were classified as productive when the CDR3 lacked stop codons and remained in frame with V and J, and all other rearrangements were classified as non-productive. Following IMGT convention, CDR3 was defined as the stretch from the second conserved V-encoded cysteine up to the conserved J-encoded phenylalanine. The earlier analysis of fewer than 750 of the donors excluded sequences that lacked an unambiguous match to a single V gene segment. An earlier analysis of about 590 of the donors classified V segments as functional when productive rearrangements were above 56.7% and as segregating when the standard deviation between donors was above 5%. A statistical classification framework was built to diagnose cytomegalovirus status from the catalog of TCR beta chain sequences. In a later analysis, TCR nucleotide sequences were compared against IMGT/GENE-DB human TR gene sequences so that V and J genes could be assigned. A later analysis assigned CDR3 sequences and most-parsimonious VDJ recombination scenarios with the TCRdist pipeline. In a later analysis, every TCR beta chain was defined by the combination of its CDR3 amino acid sequence and its V-gene family, and reads without a unique V-gene family were dropped. As a way to deal with suspected cross-contamination and a sequencing artifact, a later analysis dropped nearly 600 nucleotide sequences that were highly shared and had low generation probability. A later analysis calculated a clonal expansion index for each public chain from normalized within-repertoire ranks of inferred template counts. In a later analysis, generation probabilities were computed with a VDJ recombination model fitted to out-of-frame rearrangements, and the resulting probabilities were checked against IGoR. In a later analysis, hypergeometric tests were used to score TCR-TCR, TCR-HLA and TCR-CMV co-occurrence, with a repertoire-size bias correction applied to TCR pairs. A later analysis estimated false discovery rates by permuting HLA or CMV assignments 20 times. In a later analysis, co-occurring TCRs were grouped using DBSCAN, with TCRdist sequence similarity added in when clustering inside HLA-allele-positive subsets. Co-occurrence clustering excluded repertoires with fewer than 30,000 or more than 120,000 public chains, plus five with anomalous nucleotide sharing. TCRdb stores this immuneACCESS table with in-frame sequences only. Part of the clones is absent; in the studies checked, under half of the shortfall reflects unresolved V genes, and no reason is known for the rest. Clone size and the V and J calls come from that table; the DNA yielded D and trimming. The sample table lists almost 200,000 clones, around 75% of them with a count of one. The top ten clonotypes cover around 0.4% of the sample.

The CDR1 and CDR2 encoded by the germline V gene are MDHEN and SYDVKM. Trimming takes 6 bases off V and 0 bases off J; junction bases not matched to a gene: 2. The CDR3 numbers 16 residues from cysteine through phenylalanine. Only the CDR3 part of the read is kept: 48 bases, read in frame from the first base. This receptor chain uses TRBV28 and TRBJ2-1, and 13 junction bases match TRBD2. Sequencing was done on a sample of PBMCs. The sequence came from a male donor in good health and CMV-seropositive. The DNA sequence is as follows: TGTGCCAGCAGGGGGACTAGCGGGGACTCCTACAATGAGCAGTTCTTC. The resulting protein is CASRGTSGDSYNEQFF. With the rest looked up from the reference TRBV28 and TRBJ2-1 genes rather than sequenced, the full variable domain is DVKVTQSSRYLVKRTGEKVFLECVQDMDHENMFWYRQDPGLGLRLIYFSYDVKMKEKGDIPEGYSVSREKKERFSLILESASTNQTSMYLCASRGTSGDSYNEQFFGPGTRLTVL.